Following are 22 T cell receptor beta chains from one sample sequenced in a study of cytomegalovirus exposure and HLA in healthy donors. Sequencing used immunoSEQ multiplex PCR; TCRdb keeps in-frame clones, though not all of them. Among approximately 70,000 clones listed, around 94% were seen once. Sequencing used PBMCs. Source of these receptors: a woman between 18 and 30 years old in good health and CMV-seropositive.

CDR3 in amino acids: CASSATSGGANPGELFF. In DNA form, the CDR3 reads TGTGCCAGCAGCGCGACTAGCGGGGGGGCCAATCCCGGGGAGCTGTTTTTT. The chain combines TRBV7-2 with TRBJ2-2; 14 positions match TRBD2. The CDR3 has 17 residues. The V gene's germline CDR1 is SGHTA and CDR2 FQGNSA. V lost 5 bases, J lost 6 bases, and 8 bases stayed unmatched.

The chain has TRBV10-3 and TRBJ1-5; D is ambiguous. Trimming cost V 0 bases and J 5 bases, with 20 bases left between them. Germline-derived CDR1 and CDR2 are ENHRY and SYGVKD. The CDR3 totals 18 residues. The CDR3 loop is CAISESSPAPSGDQPQHF. The CDR3 region has the DNA TGTGCCATCAGTGAGTCCTCACCGGCCCCGTCGGGAGATCAGCCCCAGCATTTT.

The chain combines TRBV6-1 with TRBJ1-4; TRBD1 matches 9 bases. Trimming removed 0 bases from V and 5 bases from J; junction bases left unmatched: 10. Per the germline V gene, CDR1 is MNHNS and CDR2 is SASEGT. CDR3 length: 18 amino acids. Written as DNA, the CDR3 is TGTGCCAGCAGTGAAGCACCGGGACAGGGCCTCCGAAATGAAAAACTGTTTTTT. Its translation: CASSEAPGQGLRNEKLFF.

This chain joins TRBV5-1 and TRBJ1-4; TRBD1 matches at 9 bases. Germline loops: CDR1 SGHRS, CDR2 YFSETQ. CDR3 length: 16 residues. Trimming took 4 bases from V and 8 from J; bases not matched to a gene: 12. CDR3 amino acids: CASSPTGTGSREKLFF. The CDR3 DNA sequence: TGCGCCAGCAGCCCTACCGGGACAGGGTCACGGGAAAAACTGTTTTTT. Together with reference TRBV5-1 and TRBJ1-4, the CDR3 gives the full variable domain: KAGVTQTPRYLIKTRGQQVTLSCSPISGHRSVSWYQQTPGQGLQFLFEYFSETQRNKGNFPGRFSGRQFSNSRSEMNVSTLELGDSALYLCASSPTGTGSREKLFFGSGTQLSVL.

The rearrangement joins TRBV7-2 to TRBJ2-7; weak D call: TRBD2 (5 bases). CDR3 length equals 19 residues. The V end was cut by 1 base, the J end by 3 bases, with 25 bases between. Germline CDR1 is SGHTA and CDR2 is FQGNSA. The CDR3 DNA reads as TGTGCCAGCAGCTTAGGGAACCTCGGAATTCGGAGGAAAAACTACGAGCAGTACTTC. Its translation is CASSLGNLGIRRKNYEQYF.

This chain links TRBV28 with TRBJ2-5; 11 bases fit TRBD2. Per germline, CDR1 MDHEN and CDR2 SYDVKM. The CDR3 spans 15 residues. Trimming cost V 6 bases and J 6 bases; bases outside gene matches: 9. CDR3 coding DNA: TGTGCCAGCAGCTACGGACTAGCGGGCACGAAGACCCAGTACTTC. It translates to CASSYGLAGTKTQYF.

In this sample, this clone turned up once. The V gene is TRBV7-8, the J gene TRBJ1-1; D unresolved. Germline V CDR1 and CDR2: SGHVS, FQNEAQ. This CDR3 has 15 amino acids. Trimming removed 1 base at V and 6 bases at J, with 15 bases between. The CDR3 DNA follows: TGTGCCAGCAGCTTAGTAGGTCAGCGTGACTCTGAAGCTTTCTTT. Protein sequence: CASSLVGQRDSEAFF.

The chain has TRBV4-3 and TRBJ2-1, with D possibly TRBD2 on 7 matching bases. The length of the CDR3 is 15 residues. V lost 0 bases and J 12 bases, leaving 18 bases between the germline ends. The V gene's germline CDR1 is LGHNA and CDR2 YSLEER. The CDR3: CASSQEEGGTATQFF. The CDR3 DNA is TGCGCCAGCAGCCAAGAGGAGGGGGGGACGGCTACGCAGTTCTTC.

This chain connects TRBV7-2 to TRBJ2-7, with 9 positions matching TRBD1. The CDR3 consists of 15 residues. Germline values: CDR1 SGHTA, CDR2 FQGNSA. V shed 1 base and J 3 bases; nucleotides not matched to a gene: 4. The CDR3 spells CASSLELTGGYEQYF. The CDR3 DNA reads as TGTGCCAGCAGCTTAGAGTTGACAGGGGGCTACGAGCAGTACTTC.

The gene calls are TRBV11-2 and TRBJ1-3; TRBD1 might be the D (6 bases). Germline V gene sequence: CDR1 SGHAT, CDR2 FQNNGV. This CDR3 has 15 residues. V lost 5 bases to trimming and J lost 1 base, with 12 bases between them. The CDR3 loop is CASSPQGPSGNTIYF. In DNA, the CDR3 is TGTGCCAGCAGCCCGCAGGGGCCTTCTGGAAACACCATATATTTT. Using reference TRBV11-2 and TRBJ1-3 for the parts outside the CDR3, the full variable domain is EAGVAQSPRYKIIEKRQSVAFWCNPISGHATLYWYQQILGQGPKLLIQFQNNGVVDDSQLPKDRFSAERLKGVDSTLKIQPAKLEDSAVYLCASSPQGPSGNTIYFGEGSWLTVV.

The chain has TRBV2 and TRBJ1-3, with D tentatively TRBD1 (6 bases). The V gene's germline CDR1 is SNHLY and CDR2 FYNNEI. The CDR3 is made up of 13 amino acids. Trimming removed 6 bases from V and 2 bases from J, with 8 bases in between. CDR3 sequence reads: CASRQGPGNTIYF. The CDR3 nucleotides read TGTGCCAGCAGGCAGGGGCCTGGAAACACCATATATTTT.

The chain uses TRBV15 and TRBJ2-3; a possible D gene is TRBD2 (5 bases). This CDR3 has 18 residues. Germline V CDR1 and CDR2: LNHNV, YYDKDF (reference sequence). V lost 1 base and J lost 3, with 20 bases in between. The CDR3: CATSRVSGRAEETDTQYF. The CDR3 DNA reads as TGTGCCACCAGCAGAGTCTCCGGCCGGGCGGAGGAAACAGATACGCAGTATTTT.

This chain joins TRBV5-1 and TRBJ2-5; TRBD2 aligns across 11 bases. The germline gives CDR1 SGHRS, CDR2 YFSETQ. This CDR3 spans 20 amino acids. V dropped 4 bases and J dropped 0; count of bases not matched to a gene: 17. The CDR3: CASSRHGLAGGRQYQETQYF. The CDR3 DNA is TGCGCCAGCAGCCGTCATGGGCTAGCGGGGGGCCGCCAGTACCAAGAGACCCAGTACTTC.

The chain has TRBV6-1 and TRBJ1-2, with D perhaps matching TRBD1 (6 bases). Per germline, CDR1 MNHNS and CDR2 SASEGT. The V end was cut by 3 bases, the J end by 4 bases, with 12 bases between. The CDR3 extends over 14 amino acids. The CDR3 is CASSEGEGGYGYTF. The DNA for the CDR3 is TGTGCCAGCAGTGAGGGGGAGGGGGGCTATGGCTACACCTTC.

The chain uses TRBV11-3 and TRBJ2-1; TRBD2 might be the D (5 bases). Deletions cut 2 bases from V and 4 bases from J, with 12 bases between. The CDR3 covers 15 residues. Germline CDR1 is SGHNT and CDR2 is YENEEA. CDR3 sequence: CASSLSEGVYNEQFF. In DNA, the CDR3 is TGTGCCAGCAGCTTATCCGAGGGAGTGTACAATGAGCAGTTCTTC.

The chain recombines TRBV12-5 with TRBJ2-5; 9 bases fit TRBD2. CDR1 is LGHNT, CDR2 FRNRAP, per germline. This CDR3 contains 15 residues. V dropped 6 bases and J dropped 3; count of bases not matched to a gene: 8. CDR3: CASGDDRGGEETQYF. DNA for the CDR3: TGTGCTAGTGGGGATGACCGCGGGGGGGAAGAGACCCAGTACTTC.

V is TRBV18 and J is TRBJ1-5, with no clear D. V was trimmed by 3 bases and J by 5 bases, leaving 11 bases between them. The CDR3 has 14 residues. CDR1 and CDR2 (germline): KGHSH, LQKENI. The CDR3 here is CASSPLRSDQPQHF. In DNA, the CDR3 is TGTGCCAGCTCACCCCTCAGGTCGGATCAGCCCCAGCATTTT.

V usage is TRBV18 and J usage is TRBJ2-7; possibly TRBD2 for D (6 bases). The CDR3 sequence is 13 residues long. Trimming cost V 1 base and J 7 bases, with 11 bases left between them. CDR1 and CDR2 (germline): KGHSH, LQKENI. Written as DNA, the CDR3 is TGTGCCAGCTCACCACTATCGGGGGATGAGCAGTACTTC. Residues: CASSPLSGDEQYF.

The sample holds one count of this clone. The chain is built from TRBV5-5 and TRBJ2-7; weak D call: TRBD1 (6 bases). The CDR3 runs 15 residues. Germline V gene lookup returns CDR1 SGHKS and CDR2 YYEKEE (reference sequence). Trimming removed 2 bases at V and 5 bases at J, with 17 bases between. The CDR3 nucleotides are TGTGCCAGCAGCTTACGACAGGACCTTGCGGACGAGCAGTACTTC. It yields the protein CASSLRQDLADEQYF. Full variable domain (outside the CDR3, taken from reference TRBV5-5 and TRBJ2-7): DAGVTQSPTHLIKTRGQQVTLRCSPISGHKSVSWYQQVLGQGPQFIFQYYEKEERGRGNFPDRFSARQFPNYSSELNVNALLLGDSALYLCASSLRQDLADEQYFGPGTRLTVT.

The chain employs TRBV5-6 and TRBJ1-1; D ambiguous. Trimming removed 1 base from V and 0 bases from J, with 10 bases in between. From germline, CDR1 is SGHDT and CDR2 YYEEEE. The CDR3 spans 15 residues. CDR3 protein: CASSLRTRLNTEAFF. The CDR3 bases are TGTGCCAGCAGCTTGCGCACTCGATTGAACACTGAAGCTTTCTTT.

The V and J genes are TRBV12-5 and TRBJ2-7; maybe TRBD2 (5 bases). Germline-derived CDR1 and CDR2 are LGHNT and FRNRAP. The CDR3 runs 15 residues. V was pared by 6 bases and J by 3 bases, with 18 bases between. CDR3 protein: CASGPGEPPYYEQYF. CDR3 DNA: TGTGCTAGTGGCCCCGGGGAACCTCCCTACTACGAGCAGTACTTC.

The V call is TRBV15, the J call TRBJ2-3, with D possibly being TRBD1 (6 bases). The germline V gene encodes CDR1 LNHNV and CDR2 YYDKDF (reference sequence). V was shortened by 2 bases and J by 3 bases, with 12 bases between the two germline ends. The CDR3 is 15 amino acids. The CDR3 spells CATSRNRVRTDTQYF. In DNA, the CDR3 is TGTGCCACCAGCAGAAACAGGGTGAGGACAGATACGCAGTATTTT.